Listed here are 7 T cell receptor beta chains from one sample, sequenced in a study of blood T cell repertoires in COVID-19. The repertoire was sequenced with immunoSEQ multiplex PCR; TCRdb's copy has only in-frame clones and lacks some. The sample lists 200,000 to 300,000 clones, about 85% occurring once. The sequenced sample was peripheral blood. The receptors were gathered from a man aged 60-69 years with acute or convalescent COVID-19.

CDR3 sequence: CASSQDSGAGGYTF. In DNA form, the CDR3 reads TGCGCCAGCAGCCAAGATTCAGGTGCTGGGGGCTACACCTTC. The rearrangement links TRBV4-3 to TRBJ1-2; D unresolved. V was shortened by 0 bases and J by 8 bases, with 13 bases between the two germline ends. There are 14 residues in the CDR3. Per germline, CDR1 LGHNA and CDR2 YSLEER.

This chain uses TRBV4-3 with TRBJ1-2; 7 bases are a match to TRBD1. Germline CDR1 is LGHNA and CDR2 is YSLEER. The CDR3 extends over 15 amino acids. V lost 1 base and J lost 7; bases outside the gene matches: 9. The CDR3 nucleotides read TGCGCCAGCAGCCAAGTCTCAACAGGGGCGGCTGGCTACACCTTC. Its translation: CASSQVSTGAAGYTF.

The rearrangement joins TRBV6-6 to TRBJ1-5, with D unclear. V was cut by 4 bases and J by 2 bases, with 9 bases left in between. Germline V gives CDR1 MNHNY, CDR2 SVGAGI (reference sequence). This CDR3 has 14 amino acids. The CDR3 DNA sequence: TGTGCCAGCAGTTTAGGTCAGGGCAATCAGCCCCAGCATTTT. Encoded protein: CASSLGQGNQPQHF.

This chain joins TRBV10-3 and TRBJ2-3; TRBD1 aligns across 10 bases. The CDR3 runs 18 residues. V was pared by 0 bases and J by 5 bases, with 11 bases of the junction left unmatched. Germline CDR1 and CDR2: ENHRY and SYGVKD. The CDR3 DNA is TGTGCCATCAGTGAGTCGACAATCGGGACAGGGGATAAAGATACGCAGTATTTT. Translating gives CAISESTIGTGDKDTQYF.

The chain carries TRBV10-3 and TRBJ2-5; the D is unclear. Germline V lookup: CDR1 ENHRY, CDR2 SYGVKD. The germline V and J ends were trimmed by 6 bases and 2 bases, with 4 bases remaining between them. The CDR3 sequence is 11 residues long. The CDR3 sequence: CAIRQQETQYF. CDR3 DNA sequence: TGTGCCATCAGACAGCAAGAGACCCAGTACTTC.

A word on this clone: The junction and the germline gene differ at one end; a read error may be behind it. Here the CDR3 DNA reads TGTGCTAGCAGCTTGGGACTACCCGCGTACAATGAGCAGTTCTTC. Its protein product is CASSLGLPAYNEQFF. The chain couples TRBV7-7 to TRBJ2-1; 7 bases line up with TRBD2. Germline values: CDR1 SSHAT, CDR2 FNYEAQ (reference sequence). This CDR3 has 15 residues.

J is TRBJ2-1 and V is TRBV27, with D perhaps TRBD2 (6 bases). This CDR3 region has 16 residues. Trimming removed 3 bases at V and 9 bases at J, with 21 bases between. Germline CDR1 MNHEY, CDR2 SMNVEV (reference sequence). CDR3 in DNA: TGTGCCAGCAGTTTTGGCCGCCCCGGAGCGGGCCTTGAGCAGTTCTTC. The encoded protein is CASSFGRPGAGLEQFF.